These 3 T cell receptor beta chains were all obtained from the same sample, sequenced in a study of cytomegalovirus exposure and HLA in healthy donors. TCRdb's copy holds only in-frame clones and misses some; the assay was immunoSEQ multiplex PCR. The sample lists about 160,000 clones, around 92% occurring once. Material for sequencing was PBMCs. The receptors stem from a woman younger than 30 in good health and CMV-seropositive.

The chain carries TRBV18 and TRBJ1-1; possible D gene TRBD1, 6 bases. Trimming stripped 5 bases from V and 1 base from J, with 8 bases between. This CDR3 spans 13 amino acids. CDR1 is KGHSH and CDR2 is LQKENI in the germline V gene. CDR3 protein: CASSIQGNTEAFF. The DNA for the CDR3 is TGTGCCAGCTCAATACAGGGGAACACTGAAGCTTTCTTT.

The chain employs TRBV6-1 and TRBJ2-5; D unclear. The V and J ends lost 2 bases and 5 bases respectively, with 9 bases between them. The CDR3 length is 13 residues. Germline CDR1 MNHNS, CDR2 SASEGT. The CDR3: CASSEFQAETQYF. CDR3 DNA sequence: TGTGCCAGCAGTGAATTTCAGGCGGAGACCCAGTACTTC.

V is TRBV7-2 and J is TRBJ1-1, with TRBD1 matching over 8 bases. Germline loops: CDR1 SGHTA, CDR2 FQGNSA. The CDR3 totals 12 residues. V shed 4 bases, J shed 11 bases, and the junction held 6 bases outside the gene matches. The CDR3 nucleotides are TGTGCCAGCAGCTACGACAGGGGAATGGCTTTCTTT. This codes for CASSYDRGMAFF.